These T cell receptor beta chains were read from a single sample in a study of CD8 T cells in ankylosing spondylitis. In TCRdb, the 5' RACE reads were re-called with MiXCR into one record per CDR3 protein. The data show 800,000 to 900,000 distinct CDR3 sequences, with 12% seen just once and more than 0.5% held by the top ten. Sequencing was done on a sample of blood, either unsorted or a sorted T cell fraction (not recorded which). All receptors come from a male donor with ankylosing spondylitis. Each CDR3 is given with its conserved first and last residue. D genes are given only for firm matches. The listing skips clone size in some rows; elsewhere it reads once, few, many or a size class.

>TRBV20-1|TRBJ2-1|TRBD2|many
CSASTGGSYNEQFF
TGCAGTGCTAGTACGGGAGGGTCCTACAATGAGCAGTTCTTC
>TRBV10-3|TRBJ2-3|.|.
CAISGVLSSTDTQYF
TGTGCCATCAGTGGCGTTCTCTCGAGCACAGATACGCAGTATTTT
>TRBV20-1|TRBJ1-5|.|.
CSARDFRAGNQPQHF
TGCAGTGCTAGAGATTTTCGGGCCGGCAATCAGCCCCAGCATTTT
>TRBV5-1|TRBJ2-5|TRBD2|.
CASSLALAGDISIETQYF
TGCGCCAGCAGCTTGGCACTAGCGGGGGACATTTCGATAGAGACCCAGTACTTC
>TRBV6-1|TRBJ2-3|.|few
CASSDGTWGGTDTQYF
TGTGCCAGCAGTGATGGGACCTGGGGGGGCACAGATACGCAGTATTTT
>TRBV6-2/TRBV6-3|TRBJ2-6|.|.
CASSYASWTVSGANVLTF
TGTGCCAGCAGTTACGCCAGCTGGACGGTCTCTGGGGCCAACGTCCTGACTTTC
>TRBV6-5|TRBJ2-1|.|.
CASEGSGNEQFF
TGTGCCAGCGAGGGTAGCGGCAATGAGCAGTTCTTC
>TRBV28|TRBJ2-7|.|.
CASNPAGGSNEQYF
TGTGCCAGCAATCCCGCCGGAGGGTCCAACGAGCAGTACTTC
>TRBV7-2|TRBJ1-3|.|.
CASSPGPSGNTIYF
TGTGCCAGCAGCCCAGGCCCCTCTGGAAACACCATATATTTT
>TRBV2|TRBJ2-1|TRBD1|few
CASGDRGPYNEQFF
TGTGCCAGCGGTGACAGGGGGCCCTACAATGAGCAGTTCTTC
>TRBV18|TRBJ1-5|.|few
CASSPNFRGASNQPQHF
TGTGCCAGCTCACCCAATTTCAGGGGCGCGAGCAATCAGCCCCAGCATTTT
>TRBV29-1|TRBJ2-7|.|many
CSGRDAGYEQYF
TGCAGCGGTCGGGACGCAGGCTACGAGCAGTACTTC
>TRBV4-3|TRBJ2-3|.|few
CASSQPSGGGADTQYF
TGCGCCAGCAGCCAACCATCCGGGGGTGGGGCAGATACGCAGTATTTT
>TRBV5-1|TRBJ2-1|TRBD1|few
CASSGRTGGSYNEQFF
TGCGCCAGCAGCGGAAGGACAGGCGGCTCCTACAATGAGCAGTTCTTC
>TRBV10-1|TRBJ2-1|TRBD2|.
CASSEGVAGTQNEQFF
TGCGCCAGCAGTGAGGGGGTAGCGGGAACCCAAAATGAGCAGTTCTTC
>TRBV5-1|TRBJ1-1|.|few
CASSLAFRGRNTEAFF
TGCGCCAGCAGCTTGGCCTTCCGAGGTCGTAACACTGAAGCTTTCTTT
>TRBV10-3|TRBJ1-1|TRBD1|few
CAISEGNRGNTEAFF
TGTGCCATCAGTGAGGGGAACAGGGGGAACACTGAAGCTTTCTTT
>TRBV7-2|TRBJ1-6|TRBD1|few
CASSLRGQGSPLHF
TGTGCCAGCAGCTTAAGGGGGCAGGGTTCACCCCTCCACTTT
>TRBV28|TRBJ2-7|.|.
CASSLSYDEQYF
TGTGCCAGCAGTTTAAGTTACGACGAGCAGTACTTC
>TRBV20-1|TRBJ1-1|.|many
CSARRAGSLNTEAFF
TGCAGTGCTAGAAGGGCGGGCAGCTTGAACACTGAAGCTTTCTTT
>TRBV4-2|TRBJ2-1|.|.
CASSQEVYREQFF
TGTGCCAGCAGCCAAGAGGTCTACCGGGAGCAGTTCTTC
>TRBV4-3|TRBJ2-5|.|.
CASSQAYARRETQYF
TGCGCCAGCAGCCAAGCTTACGCCAGGAGGGAGACCCAGTACTTC
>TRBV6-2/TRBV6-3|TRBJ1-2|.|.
CASSSTTTGYTF
TGTGCCAGCAGTTCCACCACAACTGGCTACACCTTC
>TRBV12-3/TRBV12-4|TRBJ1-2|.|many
CASSSFNYGYTF
TGTGCCAGCAGTTCCTTTAACTATGGCTACACCTTC
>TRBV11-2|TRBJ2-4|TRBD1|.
CASSPYDRARNIQYF
TGTGCCAGCAGCCCATACGACAGGGCTCGGAACATTCAGTACTTC
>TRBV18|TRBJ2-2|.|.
CASSPQGEGELFF
TGTGCCAGCTCACCACAGGGAGAAGGGGAGCTGTTTTTT
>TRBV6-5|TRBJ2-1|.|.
CASSYSGTYNEQFF
TGTGCCAGCAGTTACAGTGGGACCTACAATGAGCAGTTCTTC
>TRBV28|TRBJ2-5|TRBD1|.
CASSSPPGGRETQYF
TGTGCCAGCAGTTCGCCCCCAGGGGGTCGGGAGACCCAGTACTTC
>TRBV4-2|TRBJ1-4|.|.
CASSQDGRDEKLFF
TGTGCCAGCAGCCAGGACGGTAGAGATGAAAAACTGTTTTTT
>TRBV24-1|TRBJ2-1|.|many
CATTAGPNNEQFF
TGTGCCACTACCGCGGGTCCTAACAATGAGCAGTTCTTC
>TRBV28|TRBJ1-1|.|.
CASSFYGIGAFF
TGTGCCAGCAGTTTCTACGGAATTGGAGCTTTCTTT
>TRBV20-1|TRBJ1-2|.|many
CSARVDGKRNTF
TGCAGTGCTAGAGTAGATGGGAAACGGAACACCTTC
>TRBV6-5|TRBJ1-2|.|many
CASSLYPGPYGYTF
TGTGCCAGCAGCTTATACCCGGGGCCCTATGGCTACACCTTC
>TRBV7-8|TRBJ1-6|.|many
CASSHGPNNSPLHF
TGTGCCAGCAGCCACGGTCCCAATAATTCACCCCTCCACTTT
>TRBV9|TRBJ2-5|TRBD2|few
CASSPTPSGGRETQYF
TGTGCCAGCAGCCCTACGCCCAGCGGGGGGAGGGAGACCCAGTACTTC
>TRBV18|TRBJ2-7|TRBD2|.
CASSPPSWTSLYEQYF
TGTGCCAGCTCACCACCGAGTTGGACTAGCTTGTACGAGCAGTACTTC
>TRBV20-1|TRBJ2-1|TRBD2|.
CCARDQRGSSYNEQFF
TGCTGTGCTAGGGACCAGCGGGGTAGCTCCTACAATGAGCAGTTCTTC
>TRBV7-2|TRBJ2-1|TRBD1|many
CASSPQGSEQFF
TGTGCCAGCAGCCCACAGGGGAGTGAGCAGTTCTTC
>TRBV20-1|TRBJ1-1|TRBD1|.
CSAPRQGPEAFF
TGCAGTGCTCCCAGACAGGGACCCGAAGCTTTCTTT
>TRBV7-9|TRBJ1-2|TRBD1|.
CASSLMTGSGYTF
TGTGCCAGCAGCTTGATGACAGGGAGTGGCTACACCTTC
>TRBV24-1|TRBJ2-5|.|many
CATSDSRHLRETQYF
TGTGCCACCAGTGATTCAAGACACCTCCGAGAGACCCAGTACTTC
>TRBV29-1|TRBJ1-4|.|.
CSAHARTNEKLFF
TGCAGCGCTCACGCCCGAACTAATGAAAAACTGTTTTTT
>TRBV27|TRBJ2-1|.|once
CASKGYGQGGYNEQFF
TGTGCCAGCAAGGGATATGGGCAGGGTGGTTACAATGAGCAGTTCTTC
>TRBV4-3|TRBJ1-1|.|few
CASSQEEGNTEAFF
TGCGCCAGCAGCCAAGAGGAGGGGAACACTGAAGCTTTCTTT
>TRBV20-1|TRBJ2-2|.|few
CSARDRADTGELFF
TGCAGTGCTAGAGACCGTGCGGACACCGGGGAGCTGTTTTTT
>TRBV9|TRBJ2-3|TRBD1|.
CASSYRDRGRDTQYF
TGTGCCAGCAGCTACCGGGACAGGGGGAGAGATACGCAGTATTTT
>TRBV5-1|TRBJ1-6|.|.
CASSTGITGSPLHF
TGCGCCAGCAGCACCGGGATCACAGGTTCACCCCTCCACTTT
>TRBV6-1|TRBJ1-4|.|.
CASRMDRREKLFF
TGTGCCAGCAGGATGGACAGAAGGGAAAAACTGTTTTTT